The T cell receptor beta chain under discussion was sequenced for a study of blood T cells in healthy people across ages. Details on this clonotype: Antigen: not known.

Study-wide results and caveats: The recorded TCR beta diversity per million T cells decreased in a roughly linear manner with age.

CDR3 length: 11 amino acids. Germline CDR1 and CDR2: MNHEY and SMNVEV (reference sequence). V gave up 6 bases and J gave up 7 bases, with 10 bases separating them. The authors ran a second PCR of roughly 6 to 12 cycles using a sample-barcoded 5' primer and a J-beta primer mix. Each sample yielded at least 3 million CDR3-containing paired-end reads. TCRdb re-called the 5' RACE reads through MiXCR, storing one row per CDR3 protein. Of around 1.1 million distinct CDR3 sequences in the sample, around two fifths were seen once. Donors were systemically healthy Caucasian individuals from Russia aged 6 to 90 years.

Source material: blood. This receptor was taken from a young man in good health. The chain is built from TRBV27 and TRBJ2-7; D uncertain. The CDR3 coding sequence is TGTGCCAGCAGGGTTTACAATGAGCAGTACTTC. The encoded protein is CASRVYNEQYF.